Shown below are 16 T cell receptor beta chains from a single sample sequenced in a study of cytomegalovirus exposure and HLA in healthy donors. Vbeta (60) and Jbeta (13) primers were used in the PCR. This table comes from immunoSEQ multiplex PCR, and its TCRdb copy is limited to in-frame clones, with some not included. The sample carries about 160,000 clones, approximately 70% recorded once. The sample consisted of PBMCs. The receptor set was obtained from a man aged 35 to 55 in good health and CMV-seropositive.

This chain uses TRBV19 with TRBJ2-7; D remains ambiguous. The CDR3 runs 14 residues. Germline assignment: CDR1 LNHDA and CDR2 SQIVND (reference sequence). The ends were cut back, 2 bases at V and 0 bases at J, with 8 bases in the middle. CDR3 loop: CASSISASSYEQYF. The CDR3 DNA is TGTGCCAGTAGTATATCAGCGAGCTCCTACGAGCAGTACTTC.

The CDR3 protein is CASSFAGSSYNEQFF. The CDR3 region has the DNA TGTGCCAGCAGCTTTGCCGGGAGCTCCTACAATGAGCAGTTCTTC. The chain has TRBV5-4 and TRBJ2-1, with D perhaps TRBD2 (6 bases). V was clipped by 2 bases and J by 0 bases, with 9 bases between them. This CDR3 is built from 15 residues. Germline assignment: CDR1 SGHNT and CDR2 YYREEE (reference sequence).

V is TRBV7-8 and J is TRBJ2-1, with TRBD2 as a possible D gene (5 bases). This CDR3 is built from 15 residues. The V and J ends lost 3 bases and 1 base respectively, with 10 bases between them. The germline V gene encodes CDR1 SGHVS and CDR2 FQNEAQ. The CDR3 DNA sequence: TGTGCCAGCAGCTTCGACCGGGGTTCCTACAATGAGCAGTTCTTC. Its translation: CASSFDRGSYNEQFF.

This rearrangement joins TRBV9 to TRBJ1-2; the D gene is possibly TRBD1 (5 bases). The V end lost 4 bases, the J end lost 3 bases, and 16 bases lay between the germline ends. Germline V lookup: CDR1 SGDLS, CDR2 YYNGEE. The CDR3 has 15 residues. The CDR3 here is CASSPRGKADYGYTF. In DNA form, the CDR3 reads TGTGCCAGCAGCCCCCGGGGGAAGGCAGACTATGGCTACACCTTC.

Regarding this clone: This CDR3 is also generated by other DNA sequences in the sample. The V and J genes are TRBV5-6 and TRBJ2-5; the match to TRBD2 covers 8 bases. Germline CDR1 reads SGHDT; CDR2 reads YYEEEE. The CDR3 consists of 15 residues. J gave up 2 bases and V 0 bases, and 3 bases lay outside the gene matches. The CDR3: CASSLVGGGQETQYF. For the CDR3, the DNA is TGTGCCAGCAGCTTGGTCGGGGGGGGTCAAGAGACCCAGTACTTC.

This rearrangement joins TRBV6-6 to TRBJ2-5; D is undetermined. The CDR3 is 12 amino acids. V lost 6 bases and J lost 9, with 14 bases in between. CDR1 and CDR2 (germline): MNHNY, SVGAGI (reference sequence). DNA of the CDR3: TGTGCCAGCAGGCCCCGCTATGAGGCCCAGTACTTC. Translation: CASRPRYEAQYF.

This clone was recorded once. This chain links TRBV21-1 with TRBJ1-2. TRBV21-1 is recorded as a pseudogene. CDR3 size: 17 residues. CDR3 loop: CASSNGEGGREHYGYTF. In nucleotides, the CDR3 is TGTGCCAGCAGCAATGGAGAGGGGGGGCGCGAGCACTATGGCTACACCTTC.

The chain links TRBV19 to TRBJ2-1, with a possible D match to TRBD2 (6 bases). Germline V gene sequence: CDR1 LNHDA, CDR2 SQIVND (reference sequence). The CDR3 is made up of 14 amino acids. Trimming stripped 3 bases from V and 8 bases from J, with 14 bases between. The CDR3 region is CASSIVRGTDEQFF. The CDR3 DNA follows: TGTGCCAGTAGTATTGTTCGGGGGACGGATGAGCAGTTCTTC.

This sequence joins TRBV7-8 and TRBJ1-4; 10 bases agree with TRBD1. J gave up 6 bases and V 5 bases, and 6 bases lay outside the gene matches. Germline loops: CDR1 SGHVS, CDR2 FQNEAQ. This CDR3 has 15 amino acids. CDR3 region: CASSGPGQGYEKLFF. The CDR3 nucleotides read TGTGCCAGCAGCGGCCCGGGACAGGGGTATGAAAAACTGTTTTTT.

The chain is built from TRBV6-6 and TRBJ2-7; 8 bases are a match to TRBD1. With V trimmed by 5 bases and J by 9 bases, 6 bases remained unmatched. Germline lookup yields CDR1 MNHNY and CDR2 SVGAGI (reference sequence). The CDR3 spans 12 residues. CDR3 in DNA: TGTGCCAGCAGTCGGACAGGGCGGGGGCAGTACTTC. Its translation: CASSRTGRGQYF.

The chain links TRBV27 to TRBJ1-5, with a weak D call TRBD1 (6 bases). Germline CDR1 is MNHEY and CDR2 is SMNVEV (reference sequence). The V end was cut by 0 bases, the J end by 5 bases, with 11 bases between. The CDR3 totals 15 residues. The DNA of the CDR3 is TGTGCCAGCAGTTTATCGGGACATGTTTATCAGCCCCAGCATTTT. Protein product: CASSLSGHVYQPQHF.

This chain links TRBV27 with TRBJ1-1; D remains unclear. The CDR3 extends over 14 amino acids. Trimming left V 2 bases short and J 11 bases short, with 18 bases between. CDR1 is MNHEY, CDR2 SMNVEV, per germline (reference sequence). CDR3 sequence reads: CASSLSWQALVAFF. The CDR3 DNA sequence: TGTGCCAGCAGTTTAAGCTGGCAGGCCCTGGTGGCTTTCTTT.

CDR3 nucleotides: TGTGCCAGCAGCGCCCTACTAGCGGGCTCACTCAATGAGCAGTTCTTC. This encodes CASSALLAGSLNEQFF. The chain joins TRBV7-2 to TRBJ2-1, with 9 bases matching TRBD2. J gave up 6 bases and V 5 bases, and 11 bases lay outside the gene matches. Germline CDR1 SGHTA, CDR2 FQGNSA. This CDR3 has 16 residues.

The V gene is TRBV11-2, the J gene TRBJ2-3; D is perhaps TRBD2 (6 bases). Germline CDR1 reads SGHAT; CDR2 reads FQNNGV. This CDR3 is built from 13 residues. V was trimmed by 3 bases and J by 4 bases, leaving 8 bases between them. Here the CDR3 reads CASSLGGADTQYF. CDR3 nucleotides: TGTGCCAGCAGCTTGGGCGGGGCAGATACGCAGTATTTT.

J is TRBJ2-7 and V is TRBV5-4; 12 bases map to TRBD2. This CDR3 region has 15 residues. V shed 2 bases, J shed 7 bases, and the junction held 7 bases outside the gene matches. Germline CDR1 SGHNT, CDR2 YYREEE (reference sequence). The CDR3 bases are TGTGCCAGCAGCTTACCTAGCGGGGGGGCGAGTGAGCAGTACTTC. It codes for CASSLPSGGASEQYF.

The chain combines TRBV7-6 with TRBJ2-5, with 7 bases identical to TRBD2. The trim removed 5 bases at V and 2 bases at J, leaving 5 bases unmatched. Per the germline V gene, CDR1 is SGHVS and CDR2 is FNYEAQ. The CDR3 runs 14 residues. The CDR3, as DNA: TGTGCCAGCAGCCGGCACGGGGGGCAAGAGACCCAGTACTTC. Its protein product is CASSRHGGQETQYF.